Shown below are 15 T cell receptor beta chains from a single sample sequenced in a study of regulatory T cells in long-lasting Graves disease. Time point given: persistent/refractory GD, antithyroid drugs over 5 years with positive TRAb. The TCR library was made from RNA that had been extracted from PBMCs in TRIzol. Library construction for TCR beta used iRepertoire HTBI primers and Arm-PCR of CDR3 regions. MiXCR was run by TCRdb on the multiplex PCR reads, yielding one entry per CDR3 protein. Of roughly 490,000 distinct CDR3 sequences in the sample, under 25% were seen once. The material sequenced was peripheral blood mononuclear cells (PBMCs), taken when the disease was refractory, from a patient treated with antithyroid drugs. The receptor source for this set is a female donor with Graves disease.

The V and J genes are TRBV12-3 or TRBV12-4 and TRBJ1-3; D possibly corresponds to TRBD1 (6 bases). Trimming pared 5 bases from V and 9 bases from J, leaving 11 bases between. This CDR3 region has 12 residues. CDR3 sequence (DNA): TGTGCCAGCAGTAATGGACAGTTCACCATATATTTT. Its translation is CASSNGQFTIYF.

V gene TRBV11-2 combines with J gene TRBJ1-5; the D is unclear. Trimming took 2 bases from V and 0 from J, leaving 14 bases between them. The length of the CDR3 is 17 residues. Germline CDR1 reads SGHAT; CDR2 reads FQNNGV. Here the CDR3 DNA reads TGTGCCAGCAGCTTATTAGGACCCTCCTATAGCAATCAGCCCCAGCATTTT. As protein: CASSLLGPSYSNQPQHF. The whole variable domain, remainder taken from reference TRBV11-2 and TRBJ1-5, is EAGVAQSPRYKIIEKRQSVAFWCNPISGHATLYWYQQILGQGPKLLIQFQNNGVVDDSQLPKDRFSAERLKGVDSTLKIQPAKLEDSAVYLCASSLLGPSYSNQPQHFGDGTRLSIL.

In the case of this clonotype: One junction end disagrees with the germline gene, perhaps due to a read error. The rearrangement uses TRBV28 and TRBJ1-5, with TRBD1 matching 8 bases. Germline lookup yields CDR1 MDHEN and CDR2 SYDVKM. This CDR3 comprises 15 residues. The chain's CDR3 is CASSSWTGTVQPLHF. CDR3 DNA sequence: TGTGCCAGCAGTTCTTGGACAGGGACGGTTCAGCCCCTGCATTTT.

This clonotype was detected many times. This chain joins TRBV6-1 and TRBJ1-6; D remains unclear. The CDR3 contains 16 residues. Trimming stripped 5 bases from V and 5 bases from J, with 16 bases between. The germline CDR1 and CDR2 sequences are MNHNS and SASEGT. This CDR3 is CASSPFLLSNNSPLHF. CDR3 coding DNA: TGTGCCAGCAGTCCCTTTCTGCTCAGTAATAATTCACCCCTCCACTTT.

This clonotype was seen at least ten times. The gene calls are TRBV28 and TRBJ2-7; 10 bases are a match to TRBD2. The CDR3 loop spans 15 amino acids. Germline V CDR1 and CDR2: MDHEN, SYDVKM. The V gene end was trimmed by 11 bases and the J gene end by 1 base; junction bases not matched to a gene: 11. CDR3 nucleotides: TGTGCCTCAGCAGTGGGACTAGCGTTATCCTACGAGCAGTACTTC. Translating it yields CASAVGLALSYEQYF.

DNA for the CDR3: TGTGCCAGCAGCTTACGGGGCAGGCTAAGCCAGCCCCAGCATTTT. It is translated as CASSLRGRLSQPQHF. This rearrangement joins TRBV5-5 to TRBJ1-5; possibly TRBD1 for D (5 bases). CDR3 size: 15 residues. Germline V gene sequence: CDR1 SGHKS, CDR2 YYEKEE (reference sequence). V shed 2 bases and J shed 7 bases, with 16 bases lying between them.

The V call is TRBV4-3, the J call TRBJ1-2; D perhaps matches TRBD1 (6 bases). The ends were cut back, 0 bases at V and 5 bases at J, with 10 bases in the middle. The CDR3 has 14 residues. CDR1 and CDR2 from the germline V gene are LGHNA and YSLEER. The CDR3 nucleotides read TGCGCCAGCAGCCAAGAGAGGGGGGGTTATGGCTACACCTTC. Its translation is CASSQERGGYGYTF.

This clonotype was counted ten times or more. V and J are TRBV27 and TRBJ1-4; D is ambiguous. The germline CDR1 and CDR2 sequences are MNHEY and SMNVEV (reference sequence). The CDR3 runs 13 residues. Trimming took 3 bases from V and 4 from J, leaving 6 bases between them. The CDR3 loop reads CASSFMINEKLFF. CDR3 DNA: TGTGCCAGCAGTTTCATGATTAATGAAAAACTGTTTTTT.

The CDR3 nucleotides are TGTGCCAGCAGTTTATGGGGGGACGGCGGGGCCAACGTCCTGACTTTC. This encodes CASSLWGDGGANVLTF. The chain couples TRBV27 to TRBJ2-6; D possibly corresponds to TRBD2 (6 bases). The V gene lost 1 base and the J gene lost 4 bases, with 11 bases spanning the gap. Germline V gene data show CDR1 as MNHEY and CDR2 as SMNVEV (reference sequence). This CDR3 region has 16 residues. Using reference TRBV27 and TRBJ2-6 for the parts outside the CDR3, the full variable domain is EAQVTQNPRYLITVTGKKLTVTCSQNMNHEYMSWYRQDPGLGLRQIYYSMNVEVTDKGDVPEGYKVSRKEKRNFPLILESPSPNQTSLYFCASSLWGDGGANVLTFGAGSRLTVL.

This rearrangement joins TRBV27 to TRBJ2-3; 14 bases fit TRBD2. Germline V CDR1 and CDR2: MNHEY, SMNVEV (reference sequence). CDR3 length: 15 residues. J gave up 1 base and V 6 bases, and 0 bases lay outside the gene matches. DNA for the CDR3: TGTGCCAGCAGGGGACTAGCGGGGGGCACAGATACGCAGTATTTT. Translating it yields CASRGLAGGTDTQYF.

For the CDR3, the DNA is TGTGCCAGCAGTCTTCACCCCGGGACTAGGCCCTACGAGCAGTACTTC. Protein product: CASSLHPGTRPYEQYF. The V gene is TRBV7-3, the J gene TRBJ2-7; 8 bases map to TRBD2. After removal of 6 bases from V and 2 bases from J, the junction contained 12 bases not matched to a gene. The CDR3 runs 16 residues. The germline V gene has CDR1 SGHTA and CDR2 FQGTGA.

This clonotype appeared a few times. The chain carries TRBV11-3 and TRBJ2-5, with D possibly matching TRBD2 (5 bases). CDR1 is SGHNT and CDR2 is YENEEA in the germline V gene. This CDR3 spans 17 amino acids. V was cut by 1 base and J by 3 bases, with 18 bases left in between. CDR3 DNA sequence: TGTGCCAGCAGCTTAGGGGTCGAGACACCGACTAAAGAGACCCAGTACTTC. It yields the protein CASSLGVETPTKETQYF.

J is TRBJ1-1 and V is TRBV29-1; 9 nucleotides match TRBD1. The CDR3 consists of 13 residues. Looked up from germline, CDR1 is SQVTM and CDR2 is ANQGSEA. J gave up 1 base and V 7 bases, and 4 bases lay outside the gene matches. The CDR3 loop reads CSGAGQGNTEAFF. CDR3 nucleotides: TGCAGCGGAGCGGGACAGGGGAACACTGAAGCTTTCTTT.

Concerning this clonotype: This may stem from a read error, because a much larger clone lies one nucleotide away. The chain combines TRBV6-9 with TRBJ2-7; the match to TRBD1 covers 8 bases. Germline-derived CDR1 and CDR2 are MNHGY and SVAAGI. This CDR3 is built from 16 residues. Trimming cost V 3 bases and J 4 bases; bases outside gene matches: 11. Here the CDR3 reads CASSYPGQADGYEQYF. The CDR3 DNA follows: TGTGCCAGCAGTTACCCGGGACAGGCTGATGGATACGAGCAGTACTTC.

This clonotype turned up a few times. The chain uses TRBV7-2 and TRBJ1-5, with 7 nucleotides matching TRBD1. Unmatched junction bases numbered 7, after V lost 2 bases and J lost 3 bases. CDR1 and CDR2 (germline): SGHTA, FQGNSA. The CDR3 length is 16 residues. The CDR3 reads CASSLSGGQLNQPQHF. For the CDR3, the DNA is TGTGCCAGCAGCTTATCCGGGGGACAGCTCAATCAGCCCCAGCATTTT.